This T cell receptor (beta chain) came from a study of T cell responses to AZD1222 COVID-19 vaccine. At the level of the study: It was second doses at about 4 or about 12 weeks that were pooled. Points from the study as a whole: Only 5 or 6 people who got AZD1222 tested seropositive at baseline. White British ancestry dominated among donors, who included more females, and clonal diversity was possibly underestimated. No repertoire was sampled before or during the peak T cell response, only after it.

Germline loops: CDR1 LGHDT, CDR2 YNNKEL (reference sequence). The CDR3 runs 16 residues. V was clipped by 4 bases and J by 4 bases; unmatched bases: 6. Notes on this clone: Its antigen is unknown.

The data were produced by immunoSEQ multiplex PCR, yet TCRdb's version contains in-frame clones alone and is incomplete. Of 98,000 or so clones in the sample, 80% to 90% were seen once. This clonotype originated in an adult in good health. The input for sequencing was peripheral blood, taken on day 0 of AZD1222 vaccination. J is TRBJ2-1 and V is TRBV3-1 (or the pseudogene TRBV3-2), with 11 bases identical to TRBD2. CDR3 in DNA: TGTGCCAGCAGCCTCCCAACTAGCGGGGGTTACAATGAGCAGTTCTTC. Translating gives CASSLPTSGGYNEQFF.